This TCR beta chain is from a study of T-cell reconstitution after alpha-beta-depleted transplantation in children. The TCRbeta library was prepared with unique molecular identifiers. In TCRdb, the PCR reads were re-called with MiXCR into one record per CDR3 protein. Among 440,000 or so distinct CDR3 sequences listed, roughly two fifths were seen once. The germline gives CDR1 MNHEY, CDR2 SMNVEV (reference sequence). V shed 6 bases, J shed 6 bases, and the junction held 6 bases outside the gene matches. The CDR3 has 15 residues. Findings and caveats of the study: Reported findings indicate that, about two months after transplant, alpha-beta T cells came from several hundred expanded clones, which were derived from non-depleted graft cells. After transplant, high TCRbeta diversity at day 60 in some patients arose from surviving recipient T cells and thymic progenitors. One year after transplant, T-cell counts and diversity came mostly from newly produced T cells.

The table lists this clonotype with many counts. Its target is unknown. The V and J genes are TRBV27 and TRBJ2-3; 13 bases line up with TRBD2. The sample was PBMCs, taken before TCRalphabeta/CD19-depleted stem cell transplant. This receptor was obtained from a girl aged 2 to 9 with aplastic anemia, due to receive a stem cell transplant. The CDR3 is CASSGLAGDTDTQYF. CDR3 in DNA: TGTGCCAGCAGCGGACTAGCGGGAGACACGGATACGCAGTATTTT.